This T cell receptor beta chain was observed in a study of blood T cell repertoires in COVID-19. At the level of the study: Whether acute or convalescent, the COVID-19 samples came from the United States, Italy and Spain. PBMCs, B-cell-depleted T cells, or T cells were the source of the cDNA or gDNA that made up the material.

Under the authors' procedure: Using reference gene primer amplification, nucleated cell counts were estimated. Libraries were prepared by immunoSEQ multiplex PCR; TCRdb keeps only in-frame clonotypes and omits some of them. The DNA gave D and trimming, while V, J and clone size come from that table. The sample records 95,000 to 150,000 clones, 82% being singletons. The CDR3 totals 14 residues. Germline values: CDR1 GTSNPN, CDR2 SVGIG (reference sequence). The V segment lost 0 bases and the J segment 7 bases; nucleotides outside the gene matches: 5. The chain links TRBV30 to TRBJ2-7, with TRBD2 matching 11 bases. The material sequenced was peripheral blood. The TCR was taken from a woman in her 70s with acute or convalescent COVID-19. Here the CDR3 reads CAWSVLLAGDEQYF. DNA of the CDR3: TGTGCCTGGAGTGTACTACTAGCGGGGGATGAGCAGTACTTC. The variable domain in full, completed from reference TRBV30 and TRBJ2-7, reads SQTIHQWPATLVQPVGSPLSLECTVEGTSNPNLYWYRQAAGRGLQLLFYSVGIGQISSEVPQNLSASRPQDRQFILSSKKLLLSDSGFYLCAWSVLLAGDEQYFGPGTRLTVT.